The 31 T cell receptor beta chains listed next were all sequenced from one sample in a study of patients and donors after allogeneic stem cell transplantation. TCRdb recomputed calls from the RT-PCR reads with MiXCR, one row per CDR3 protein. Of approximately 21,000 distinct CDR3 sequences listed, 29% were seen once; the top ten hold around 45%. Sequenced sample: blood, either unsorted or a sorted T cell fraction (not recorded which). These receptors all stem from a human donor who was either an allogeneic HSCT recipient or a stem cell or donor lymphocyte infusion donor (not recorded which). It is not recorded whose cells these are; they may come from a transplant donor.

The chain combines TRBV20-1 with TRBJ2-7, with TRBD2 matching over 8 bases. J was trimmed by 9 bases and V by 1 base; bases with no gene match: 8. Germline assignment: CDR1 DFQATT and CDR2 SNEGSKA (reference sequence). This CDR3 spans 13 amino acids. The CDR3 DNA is TGCAGTGCTAGAGCCCCGACTAGCGTTGGGCAGTACTTC. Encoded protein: CSARAPTSVGQYF.

CDR3 residues: CASSLEGDTEAFF. The CDR3 nucleotides read TGTGCCAGCAGTTTAGAGGGGGACACTGAAGCTTTCTTT. V and J are TRBV12-3 or TRBV12-4 and TRBJ1-1, with D possibly matching TRBD1 (6 bases). Trimming shortened V by 1 base and J by 3 bases, and 6 bases separated the two germline ends. The CDR3 contains 13 residues.

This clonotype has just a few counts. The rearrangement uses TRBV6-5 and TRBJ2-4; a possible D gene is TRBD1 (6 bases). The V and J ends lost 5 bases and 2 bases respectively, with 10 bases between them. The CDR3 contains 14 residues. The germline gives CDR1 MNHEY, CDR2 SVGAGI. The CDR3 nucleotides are TGTGCCAGCAGTCAACAGGGACCCAAAAACATTCAGTACTTC. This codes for CASSQQGPKNIQYF.

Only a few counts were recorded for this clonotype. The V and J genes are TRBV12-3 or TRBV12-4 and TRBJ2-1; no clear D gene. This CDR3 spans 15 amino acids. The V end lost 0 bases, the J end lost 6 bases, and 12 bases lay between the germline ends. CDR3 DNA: TGTGCCAGCAGTTTAGCGCCAGGACGCCTCAATGAGCAGTTCTTC. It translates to CASSLAPGRLNEQFF.

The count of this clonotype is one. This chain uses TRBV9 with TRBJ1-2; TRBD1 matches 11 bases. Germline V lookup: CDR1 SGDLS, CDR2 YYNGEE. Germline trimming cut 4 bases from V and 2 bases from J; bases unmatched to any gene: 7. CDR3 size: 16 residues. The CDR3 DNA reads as TGTGCCAGCAGCCCTTTTTGGACAGGGGGCAACTATGGCTACACCTTC. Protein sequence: CASSPFWTGGNYGYTF.

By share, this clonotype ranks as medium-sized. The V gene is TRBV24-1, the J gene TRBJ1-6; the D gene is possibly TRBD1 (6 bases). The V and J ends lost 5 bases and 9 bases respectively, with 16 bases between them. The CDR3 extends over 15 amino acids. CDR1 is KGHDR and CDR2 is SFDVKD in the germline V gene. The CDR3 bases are TGTGCCACCAGTGTGGAAGGGGGTTTGAGTTCACCCCTCCACTTT. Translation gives CATSVEGGLSSPLHF.

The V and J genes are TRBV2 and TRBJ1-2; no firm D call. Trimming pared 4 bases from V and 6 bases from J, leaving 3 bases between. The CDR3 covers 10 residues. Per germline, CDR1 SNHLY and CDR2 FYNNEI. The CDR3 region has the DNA TGTGCCAGCAGTGGGGATGGCTACACCTTC. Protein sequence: CASSGDGYTF.

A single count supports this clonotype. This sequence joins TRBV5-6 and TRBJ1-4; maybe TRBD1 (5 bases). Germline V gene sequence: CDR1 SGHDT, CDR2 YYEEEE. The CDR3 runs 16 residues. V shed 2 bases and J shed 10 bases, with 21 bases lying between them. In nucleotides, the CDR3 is TGTGCCAGCAGCTTTCTGCGGCCCGCCTTTGGGGGAAAACTGTTTTTT. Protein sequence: CASSFLRPAFGGKLFF.

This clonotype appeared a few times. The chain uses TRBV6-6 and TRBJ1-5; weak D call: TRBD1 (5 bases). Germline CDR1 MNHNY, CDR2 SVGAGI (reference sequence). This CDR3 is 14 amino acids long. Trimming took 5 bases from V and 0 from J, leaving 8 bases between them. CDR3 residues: CASSKGSSNQPQHF. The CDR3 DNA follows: TGTGCCAGCAGTAAGGGGAGTAGCAATCAGCCCCAGCATTTT.

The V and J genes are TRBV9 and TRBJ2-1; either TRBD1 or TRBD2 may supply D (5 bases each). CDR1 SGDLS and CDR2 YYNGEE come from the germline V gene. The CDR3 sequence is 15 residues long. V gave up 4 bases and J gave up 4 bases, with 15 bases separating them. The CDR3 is CASSPAGTFYNEQFF. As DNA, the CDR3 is TGTGCCAGCAGCCCCGCCGGGACCTTTTACAATGAGCAGTTCTTC. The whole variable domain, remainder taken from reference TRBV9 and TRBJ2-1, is DSGVTQTPKHLITATGQRVTLRCSPRSGDLSVYWYQQSLDQGLQFLIQYYNGEERAKGNILERFSAQQFPDLHSELNLSSLELGDSALYFCASSPAGTFYNEQFFGPGTRLTVL.

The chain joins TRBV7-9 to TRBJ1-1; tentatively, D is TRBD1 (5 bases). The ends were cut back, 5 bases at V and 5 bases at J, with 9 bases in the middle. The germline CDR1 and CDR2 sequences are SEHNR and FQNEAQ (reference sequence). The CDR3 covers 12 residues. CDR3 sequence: CASSPRETEAFF. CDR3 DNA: TGTGCCAGCAGCCCCAGGGAAACTGAAGCTTTCTTT.

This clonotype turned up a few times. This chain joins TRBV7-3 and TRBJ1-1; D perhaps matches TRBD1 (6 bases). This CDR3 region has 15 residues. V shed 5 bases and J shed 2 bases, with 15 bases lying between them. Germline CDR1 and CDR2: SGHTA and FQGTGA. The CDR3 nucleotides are TGTGCCAGCAGCGTAGAAGGAGGGGGAAACACTGAAGCTTTCTTT. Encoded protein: CASSVEGGGNTEAFF.

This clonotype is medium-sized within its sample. This CDR3 reads CASSLGQGNYGYTF. As DNA, the CDR3 is TGCGCCAGCAGCTTGGGGCAGGGAAACTATGGCTACACCTTC. The rearrangement uses TRBV5-1 and TRBJ1-2, with D possibly TRBD1 on 5 matching bases. This CDR3 is built from 14 residues. Germline V gene sequence: CDR1 SGHRS, CDR2 YFSETQ. The V end was cut by 0 bases, the J end by 2 bases, with 8 bases between.

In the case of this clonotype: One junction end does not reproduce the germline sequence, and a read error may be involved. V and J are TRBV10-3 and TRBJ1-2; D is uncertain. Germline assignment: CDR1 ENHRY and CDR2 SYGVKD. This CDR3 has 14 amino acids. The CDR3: CAISEFGFNYVYTF. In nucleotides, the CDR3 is TGTGCCATCAGTGAGTTTGGGTTCAACTATGTCTACACCTTC.

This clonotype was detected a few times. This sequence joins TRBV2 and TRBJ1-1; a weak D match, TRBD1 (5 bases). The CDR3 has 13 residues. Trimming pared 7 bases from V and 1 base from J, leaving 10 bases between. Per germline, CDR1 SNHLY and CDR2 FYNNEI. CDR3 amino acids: CASTFDRNTEAFF. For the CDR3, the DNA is TGTGCCAGCACCTTCGACAGGAACACTGAAGCTTTCTTT.

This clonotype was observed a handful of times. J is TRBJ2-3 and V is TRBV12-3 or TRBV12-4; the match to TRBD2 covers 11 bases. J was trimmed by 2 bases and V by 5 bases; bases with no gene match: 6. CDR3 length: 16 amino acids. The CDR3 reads CASSLGLAGPTDTQYF. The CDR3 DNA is TGTGCCAGCAGTCTAGGACTAGCGGGCCCCACAGATACGCAGTATTTT.

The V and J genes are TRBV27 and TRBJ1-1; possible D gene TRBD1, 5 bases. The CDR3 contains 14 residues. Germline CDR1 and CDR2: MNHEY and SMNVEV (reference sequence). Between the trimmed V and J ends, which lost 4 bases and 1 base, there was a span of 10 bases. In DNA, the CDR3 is TGTGCCAGCAGTTCACTCAGGGAGAACACTGAAGCTTTCTTT. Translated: CASSSLRENTEAFF.

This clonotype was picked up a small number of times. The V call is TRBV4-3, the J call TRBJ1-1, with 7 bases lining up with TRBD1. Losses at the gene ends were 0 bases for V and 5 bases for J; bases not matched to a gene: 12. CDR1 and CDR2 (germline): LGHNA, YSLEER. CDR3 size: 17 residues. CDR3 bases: TGCGCCAGCAGCCAAGATTGTGGGGGAGACAGGGCTACTGAAGCTTTCTTT. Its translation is CASSQDCGGDRATEAFF.

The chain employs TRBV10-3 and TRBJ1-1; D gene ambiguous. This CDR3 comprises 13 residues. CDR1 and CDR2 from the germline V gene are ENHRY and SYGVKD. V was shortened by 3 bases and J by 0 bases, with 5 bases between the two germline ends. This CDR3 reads CAISETLNTEAFF. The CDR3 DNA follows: TGTGCCATCAGTGAAACACTGAACACTGAAGCTTTCTTT.

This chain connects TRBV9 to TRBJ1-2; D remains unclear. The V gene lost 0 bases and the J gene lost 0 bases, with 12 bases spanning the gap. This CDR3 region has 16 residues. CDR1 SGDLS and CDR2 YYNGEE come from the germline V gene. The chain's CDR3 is CASSVAPEPANYGYTF. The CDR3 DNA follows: TGTGCCAGCAGCGTAGCCCCGGAACCAGCTAACTATGGCTACACCTTC. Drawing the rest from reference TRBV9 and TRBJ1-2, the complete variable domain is DSGVTQTPKHLITATGQRVTLRCSPRSGDLSVYWYQQSLDQGLQFLIQYYNGEERAKGNILERFSAQQFPDLHSELNLSSLELGDSALYFCASSVAPEPANYGYTFGSGTRLTVV.

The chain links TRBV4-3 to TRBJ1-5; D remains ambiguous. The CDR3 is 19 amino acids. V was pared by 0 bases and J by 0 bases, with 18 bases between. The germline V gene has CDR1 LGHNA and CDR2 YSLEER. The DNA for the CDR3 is TGCGCCAGCAGCCAAGAATTCGGCAAATTTTACGTTAGCAATCAGCCCCAGCATTTT. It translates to CASSQEFGKFYVSNQPQHF.

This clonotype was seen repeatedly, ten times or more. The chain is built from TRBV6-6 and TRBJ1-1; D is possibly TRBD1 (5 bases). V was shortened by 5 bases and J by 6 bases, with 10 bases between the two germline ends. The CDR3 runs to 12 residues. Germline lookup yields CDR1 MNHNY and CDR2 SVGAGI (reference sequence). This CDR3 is CASSQVRAEAFF. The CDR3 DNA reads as TGTGCCAGCAGTCAGGTCAGGGCTGAAGCTTTCTTT.

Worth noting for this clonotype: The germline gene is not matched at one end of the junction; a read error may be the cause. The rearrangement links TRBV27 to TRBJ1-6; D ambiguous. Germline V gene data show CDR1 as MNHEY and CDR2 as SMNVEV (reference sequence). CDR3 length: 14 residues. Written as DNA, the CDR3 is TGTGCCAGCAGTTTACAGGTTATTAATCCACCCCTCCACTTT. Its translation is CASSLQVINPPLHF.

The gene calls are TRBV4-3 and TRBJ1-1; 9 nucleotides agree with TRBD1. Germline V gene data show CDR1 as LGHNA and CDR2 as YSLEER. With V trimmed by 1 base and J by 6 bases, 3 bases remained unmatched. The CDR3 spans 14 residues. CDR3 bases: TGCGCCAGCAGCCAAGGGACAGGGGCACCTGAAGCTTTCTTT. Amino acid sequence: CASSQGTGAPEAFF.

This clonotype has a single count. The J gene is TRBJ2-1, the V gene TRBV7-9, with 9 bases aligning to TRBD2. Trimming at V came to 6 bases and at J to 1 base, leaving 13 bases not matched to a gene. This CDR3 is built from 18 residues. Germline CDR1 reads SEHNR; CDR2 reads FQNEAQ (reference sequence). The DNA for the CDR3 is TGTGCCAGCAGACAAAACCGTCTAGCGGGGCCATCCTACAATGAGCAGTTCTTC. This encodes CASRQNRLAGPSYNEQFF.

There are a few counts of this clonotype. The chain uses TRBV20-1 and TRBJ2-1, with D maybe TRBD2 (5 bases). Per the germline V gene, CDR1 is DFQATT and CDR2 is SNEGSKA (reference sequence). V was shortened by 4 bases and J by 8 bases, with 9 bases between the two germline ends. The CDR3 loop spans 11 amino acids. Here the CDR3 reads CSATSLYEQFF. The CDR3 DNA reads TGCAGTGCTACTAGCCTCTATGAGCAGTTCTTC.

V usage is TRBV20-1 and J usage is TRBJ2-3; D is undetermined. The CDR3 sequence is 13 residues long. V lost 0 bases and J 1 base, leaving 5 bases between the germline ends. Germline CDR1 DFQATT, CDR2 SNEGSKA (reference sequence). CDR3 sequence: CSAREAGTDTQYF. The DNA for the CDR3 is TGCAGTGCTAGAGAGGCAGGCACAGATACGCAGTATTTT.

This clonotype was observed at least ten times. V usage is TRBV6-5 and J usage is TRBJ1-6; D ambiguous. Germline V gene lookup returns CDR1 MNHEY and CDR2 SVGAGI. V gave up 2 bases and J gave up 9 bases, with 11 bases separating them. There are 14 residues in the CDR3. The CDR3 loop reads CASSYVLGGSPLHF. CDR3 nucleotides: TGTGCCAGCAGTTACGTCCTAGGAGGTTCACCCCTCCACTTT.

This CDR3 reads CASTRTQGATYEQYF. In nucleotides, the CDR3 is TGTGCCAGCACCCGTACGCAGGGGGCCACCTACGAGCAGTACTTC. The chain is built from TRBV6-5 and TRBJ2-7; 8 nucleotides line up with TRBD1. This CDR3 contains 15 residues. Germline V CDR1 and CDR2: MNHEY, SVGAGI. Trimming cost V 7 bases and J 2 bases; bases outside gene matches: 10.

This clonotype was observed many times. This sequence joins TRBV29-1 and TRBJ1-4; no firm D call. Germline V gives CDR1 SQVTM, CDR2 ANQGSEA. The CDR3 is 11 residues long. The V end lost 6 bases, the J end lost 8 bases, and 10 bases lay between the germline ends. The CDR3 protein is CSVEKGEKLFF. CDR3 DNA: TGCAGCGTGGAAAAAGGAGAAAAACTGTTTTTT.

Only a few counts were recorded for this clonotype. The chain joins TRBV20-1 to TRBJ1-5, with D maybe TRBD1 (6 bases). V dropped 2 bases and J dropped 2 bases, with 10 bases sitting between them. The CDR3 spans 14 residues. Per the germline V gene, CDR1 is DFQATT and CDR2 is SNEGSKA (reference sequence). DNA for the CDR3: TGCAGTGCTAGACCAGGGGTCGGCAATCAGCCCCAGCATTTT. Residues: CSARPGVGNQPQHF.